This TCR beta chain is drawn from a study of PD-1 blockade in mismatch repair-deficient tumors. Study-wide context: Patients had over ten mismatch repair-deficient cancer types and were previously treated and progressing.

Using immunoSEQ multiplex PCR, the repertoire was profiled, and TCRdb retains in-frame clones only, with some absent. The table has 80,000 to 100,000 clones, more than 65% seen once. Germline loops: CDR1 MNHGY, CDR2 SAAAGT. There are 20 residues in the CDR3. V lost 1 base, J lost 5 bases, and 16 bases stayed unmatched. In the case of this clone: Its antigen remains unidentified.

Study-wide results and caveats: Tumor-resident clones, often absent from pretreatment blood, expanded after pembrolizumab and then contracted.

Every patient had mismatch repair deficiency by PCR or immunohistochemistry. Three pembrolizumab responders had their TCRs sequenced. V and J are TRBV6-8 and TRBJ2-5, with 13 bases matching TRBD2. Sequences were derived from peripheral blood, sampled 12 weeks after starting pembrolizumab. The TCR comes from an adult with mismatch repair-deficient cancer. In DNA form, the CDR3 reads TGTGCCAGCAGTTACTTCGGCCAACTAGCGGGAGGGCCCCCGGGGGAGACCCAGTACTTC. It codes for CASSYFGQLAGGPPGETQYF.